These 2 T cell receptor beta chains originate from one sample sequenced in a study of response to subunit inactivated influenza vaccine. TCRdb reprocessed the RT-PCR reads via MiXCR and lists one record per CDR3 protein. This repertoire shows 500,000 to 650,000 distinct CDR3 sequences, approximately 7.1% found once; its top ten account for 10% to 15%. The specimen comprised PBMCs from blood, sampled approximately 25 months after vaccination. The receptors originated from a man aged 45 to 75 who received an inactivated influenza vaccine.

This clonotype was seen a few times. The gene calls are TRBV15 and TRBJ2-7, with a tentative D call TRBD2 (5 bases). Germline V gene lookup returns CDR1 LNHNV and CDR2 YYDKDF (reference sequence). The CDR3 is made up of 14 amino acids. V gave up 2 bases and J gave up 5 bases, with 13 bases separating them. CDR3 amino acids: CATSRSSTRDEQYF. The CDR3 region has the DNA TGTGCCACCAGCAGAAGCAGCACGAGGGACGAGCAGTACTTC.

This clonotype showed up many times. The chain combines TRBV27 with TRBJ2-7; possibly TRBD2 for D (5 bases). The CDR3 covers 14 residues. CDR1 MNHEY and CDR2 SMNVEV come from the germline V gene (reference sequence). V was shortened by 5 bases and J by 3 bases, with 14 bases between the two germline ends. This CDR3 is CASSPTIRGYEQYF. CDR3 coding DNA: TGTGCCAGCAGTCCGACTATTAGAGGCTACGAGCAGTACTTC.